This T cell receptor (beta chain) originates from a study of T cell responses to AZD1222 COVID-19 vaccine. Findings of the study overall: Repertoires were obtained solely post-peak T cell response. Clonal diversity was possibly underestimated; the donors were predominantly white British and more often female. Seropositive at baseline were only 5 or 6 AZD1222 recipients.

Combined were second doses at about 4 or about 12 weeks. As concerns this clone: Its antigen is currently unknown.

The table came from immunoSEQ multiplex PCR; TCRdb's copy has only in-frame clones and leaves some out. The sample includes around 270,000 clones, approximately 94% of them seen just once. The specimen comprised peripheral blood, sampled 28 days after the second AZD1222 dose. This TCR came from an adult who received the AZD1222 COVID-19 vaccine.

CDR3 sequence reads: CASSSEVSLWGTEAFF. The CDR3 DNA is TGTGCCAGCAGCTCAGAGGTCTCCCTTTGGGGGACTGAAGCTTTCTTT. The chain uses TRBV5-5 and TRBJ1-1, with a weak D call TRBD1 (5 bases). Looked up from germline, CDR1 is SGHKS and CDR2 is YYEKEE (reference sequence). V dropped 3 bases and J dropped 5 bases, with 20 bases sitting between them. CDR3 length: 16 residues.